These 29 T cell receptor beta chains share one sample of origin, sequenced in a study of blood T cell repertoires in COVID-19. Produced via immunoSEQ multiplex PCR; TCRdb's table is partial and in-frame only. The sample yields 250,000 or so clones, 88% seen once. Sequencing was done on a sample of peripheral blood. These receptors originate from a man older than 75 with acute or convalescent COVID-19.

V usage is TRBV29-1 and J usage is TRBJ2-2; D gene unclear. The ends were cut back, 4 bases at V and 0 bases at J, with 12 bases in the middle. Germline V lookup: CDR1 SQVTM, CDR2 ANQGSEA. CDR3 length: 15 amino acids. CDR3: CSVAVFRSNTGELFF. Written as DNA, the CDR3 is TGCAGCGTTGCCGTTTTCAGATCGAACACCGGGGAGCTGTTTTTT.

The rearrangement links TRBV6-5 to TRBJ2-5; 8 bases match TRBD1. The CDR3 runs 14 residues. Germline lookup yields CDR1 MNHEY and CDR2 SVGAGI. V was clipped by 6 bases and J by 4 bases; unmatched bases: 7. CDR3: CASRPRTGLETQYF. The CDR3 DNA reads TGTGCCAGCAGACCTCGGACAGGGTTAGAGACCCAGTACTTC.

J is TRBJ2-5 and V is TRBV5-1; D gene unclear. With 0 bases removed from V and 2 bases from J, the gap between germline ends came to 5 bases. The length of the CDR3 is 13 residues. CDR1 and CDR2 from the germline V gene are SGHRS and YFSETQ. This CDR3 is CASSLDSQETQYF. The CDR3 nucleotides are TGCGCCAGCAGCTTGGACTCTCAAGAGACCCAGTACTTC.

The V call is TRBV6-5, the J call TRBJ1-5; D is uncertain. This CDR3 has 14 amino acids. With 7 bases removed from V and 1 base from J, the gap between germline ends came to 11 bases. In germline, CDR1 is MNHEY, CDR2 SVGAGI. The CDR3 bases are TGTGCCAGCAAAGATACCGGGAGCAATCAGCCCCAGCATTTT. This codes for CASKDTGSNQPQHF.

The rearrangement joins TRBV15 to TRBJ2-5; D remains unclear. In germline, CDR1 is LNHNV, CDR2 YYDKDF (reference sequence). The length of the CDR3 is 13 residues. V lost 1 base and J lost 1, with 4 bases in between. The CDR3 is CATSRVAQETQYF. The CDR3, as DNA: TGTGCCACCAGCAGAGTGGCCCAAGAGACCCAGTACTTC.

The CDR3: CASSTGQGIYGYTF. In DNA form, the CDR3 reads TGTGCCAGCAGCACAGGACAGGGAATCTATGGCTACACCTTC. V is TRBV6-5 and J is TRBJ1-2, with TRBD1 matching over 8 bases. The CDR3 is 14 residues long. Germline assignment: CDR1 MNHEY and CDR2 SVGAGI. V lost 6 bases, J lost 4 bases, and 7 bases stayed unmatched.

The CDR3 spells CASSLAGGSNQPQHF. The CDR3 DNA reads as TGTGCCAGCAGTTTAGCGGGGGGCAGCAATCAGCCCCAGCATTTT. The chain has TRBV28 and TRBJ1-5; maybe TRBD1 (6 bases). V lost 2 bases to trimming and J lost 1 base, with 9 bases between them. The CDR3 sequence is 15 residues long. Germline V gene sequence: CDR1 MDHEN, CDR2 SYDVKM.

The chain is built from TRBV19 and TRBJ1-4, with 9 positions matching TRBD1. Losses at the gene ends were 0 bases for V and 8 bases for J; bases not matched to a gene: 4. Per germline, CDR1 LNHDA and CDR2 SQIVND (reference sequence). This CDR3 has 15 residues. DNA for the CDR3: TGTGCCAGTAGTATAGACGGGACAGGGAACGAAAAACTGTTTTTT. Translation: CASSIDGTGNEKLFF.

The J gene is TRBJ2-7, the V gene TRBV6-6; D not resolved. The V end was cut by 2 bases, the J end by 8 bases, with 13 bases between. There are 13 residues in the CDR3. Looked up from germline, CDR1 is MNHNY and CDR2 is SVGAGI (reference sequence). CDR3 nucleotide sequence: TGTGCCAGCAGTTACACTCGTGAGGTCAAGCAGTACTTC. Translating gives CASSYTREVKQYF.

This clone was counted only a few times. V is TRBV6-5 and J is TRBJ1-6; 8 positions match TRBD1. The germline gives CDR1 MNHEY, CDR2 SVGAGI. CDR3 length equals 14 residues. V was pared by 6 bases and J by 4 bases, with 2 bases of the junction left unmatched. Written as DNA, the CDR3 is TGTGCCAGCAGGAGGGACAGGTATAATTCACCCCTCCACTTT. It codes for CASRRDRYNSPLHF.

The chain links TRBV28 to TRBJ1-2; tentative D call: TRBD1 (5 bases). CDR3 length: 15 amino acids. V was cut by 4 bases and J by 8 bases, with 20 bases left in between. The germline gives CDR1 MDHEN, CDR2 SYDVKM. The CDR3 spells CASSSPKGIARGYTF. In DNA, the CDR3 is TGTGCCAGCAGTTCCCCGAAGGGGATTGCCAGGGGCTACACCTTC.

This sequence joins TRBV5-1 and TRBJ1-2; a weak D match, TRBD1 (6 bases). Trimming removed 6 bases from V and 5 bases from J, with 14 bases in between. Germline values: CDR1 SGHRS, CDR2 YFSETQ. This CDR3 region has 13 residues. Here the CDR3 reads CASTGGQRYGYTF. The DNA for the CDR3 is TGCGCCAGCACGGGAGGACAGCGTTATGGCTACACCTTC.

The chain combines TRBV7-2 with TRBJ1-2, with D possibly TRBD1 on 5 matching bases. Germline V lookup: CDR1 SGHTA, CDR2 FQGNSA. V was shortened by 5 bases and J by 8 bases, with 15 bases between the two germline ends. This CDR3 is 13 amino acids long. The CDR3: CASSPGGVRGYTF. The CDR3 DNA reads as TGTGCCAGCAGCCCGGGAGGGGTGCGAGGCTACACCTTC.

The genes are TRBV13 and TRBJ2-3, with 13 bases matching TRBD2. The CDR3 loop spans 18 amino acids. Germline values: CDR1 PRHDT, CDR2 FYEKMQ (reference sequence). The trim removed 2 bases at V and 3 bases at J, leaving 8 bases unmatched. The CDR3: CASSLFGLAGEKTDTQYF. As DNA, the CDR3 is TGTGCCAGCAGCTTATTTGGACTAGCGGGAGAGAAGACAGATACGCAGTATTTT.

This sequence joins TRBV19 and TRBJ1-2; 9 positions agree with TRBD1. With V trimmed by 5 bases and J by 8 bases, 9 bases remained unmatched. This CDR3 comprises 14 residues. Germline V gene lookup returns CDR1 LNHDA and CDR2 SQIVND (reference sequence). CDR3: CASSPQQGARGYTF. CDR3 sequence (DNA): TGTGCCAGTAGTCCACAACAGGGGGCGAGAGGCTACACCTTC. The variable domain in full, with the rest retrieved from reference TRBV19 and TRBJ1-2, is DGGITQSPKYLFRKEGQNVTLSCEQNLNHDAMYWYRQDPGQGLRLIYYSQIVNDFQKGDIAEGYSVSREKKESFPLTVTSAQKNPTAFYLCASSPQQGARGYTFGSGTRLTVV.

The V gene is TRBV27, the J gene TRBJ2-7; 10 bases match TRBD1. The CDR3 spans 13 residues. The V gene end was trimmed by 6 bases and the J gene end by 1 base; junction bases not matched to a gene: 0. Germline CDR1 reads MNHEY; CDR2 reads SMNVEV (reference sequence). Here the CDR3 DNA reads TGTGCCAGCAGGGGACAGGGGTCCTACGAGCAGTACTTC. Translating gives CASRGQGSYEQYF.

V and J are TRBV6-2 or TRBV6-3 and TRBJ2-2; D is perhaps TRBD1 (5 bases). This CDR3 region has 18 residues. The V gene lost 7 bases and the J gene lost 7 bases, with 28 bases spanning the gap. Per the germline V gene, CDR1 is MNHEY and CDR2 is SVGEGT. The CDR3 here is CASTPPAGIGGSIGELFF. The CDR3 DNA reads TGTGCCAGCACCCCACCTGCAGGGATCGGCGGATCGATCGGGGAGCTGTTTTTT.

V usage is TRBV4-2 and J usage is TRBJ1-2; D remains ambiguous. Deletions cut 0 bases from V and 4 bases from J, with 12 bases between. CDR1 LGHNA and CDR2 YNFKEQ come from the germline V gene. CDR3 length: 15 amino acids. The CDR3 sequence is CASSQDRNPSYGYTF. DNA for the CDR3: TGTGCCAGCAGCCAAGATAGAAACCCGAGCTATGGCTACACCTTC.

This chain uses TRBV14 with TRBJ1-2, with TRBD1 identical over 10 bases. The CDR3 extends over 17 amino acids. The V gene end was trimmed by 0 bases and the J gene end by 8 bases; junction bases not matched to a gene: 12. Per the germline V gene, CDR1 is SGHDN and CDR2 is FVKESK. Here the CDR3 DNA reads TGTGCCAGCAGCCAAGATCCGAGGGACAGGGGTCAAAGGGGCTACACCTTC. It encodes CASSQDPRDRGQRGYTF.

This clone was observed a single time. The rearrangement joins TRBV7-4 to TRBJ2-7, with TRBD2 matching 13 bases. CDR3 size: 17 residues. V trimming: 5 bases; J trimming: 3 bases; junction bases outside the gene matches: 10. Germline values: CDR1 SGHVT, CDR2 SQSDAQ. As DNA, the CDR3 is TGTGCCAGCAGCCCTGAGACGGGGACTAGCGGGAACTACGAGCAGTACTTC. The encoded protein is CASSPETGTSGNYEQYF.

The chain's CDR3 is CASSLSGGGGETQYF. CDR3 sequence (DNA): TGTGCCAGCAGCCTCAGCGGGGGGGGAGGAGAGACCCAGTACTTC. V usage is TRBV7-3 and J usage is TRBJ2-5; TRBD2 matches at 10 bases. Germline lookup yields CDR1 SGHTA and CDR2 FQGTGA. Unmatched junction bases numbered 7, after V lost 5 bases and J lost 4 bases. The CDR3 totals 15 residues.

The chain links TRBV3-1 (or the pseudogene TRBV3-2) to TRBJ2-1; TRBD1 is a possible D gene (6 bases). This CDR3 is 15 amino acids long. Germline assignment: CDR1 LGHDT and CDR2 YNNKEL (reference sequence). The V end lost 4 bases, the J end lost 4 bases, and 14 bases lay between the germline ends. As DNA, the CDR3 is TGTGCCAGCAGCCCCCTAAGGGGGATATACAATGAGCAGTTCTTC. It yields the protein CASSPLRGIYNEQFF.

This CDR3 is CATSDLSSGYEQYF. DNA for the CDR3: TGTGCCACCAGTGATTTGTCCAGCGGGTACGAGCAGTACTTC. J is TRBJ2-7 and V is TRBV24-1; TRBD2 is a possible D gene (6 bases). Germline-derived CDR1 and CDR2 are KGHDR and SFDVKD. The CDR3 covers 14 residues. Between the trimmed V and J ends, which lost 0 bases and 4 bases, there was a span of 9 bases.

The chain links TRBV19 to TRBJ1-2; no reliable D call. Per germline, CDR1 LNHDA and CDR2 SQIVND (reference sequence). CDR3 length: 12 residues. The V end lost 6 bases, the J end lost 8 bases, and 13 bases lay between the germline ends. As DNA, the CDR3 is TGTGCCAGTAGCAGAGGGCCGGAGGGCTACACCTTC. Protein product: CASSRGPEGYTF.

J is TRBJ1-2 and V is TRBV5-4, with 7 nucleotides matching TRBD1. Germline V lookup: CDR1 SGHNT, CDR2 YYREEE (reference sequence). The CDR3 extends over 13 amino acids. Unmatched junction bases numbered 7, after V lost 4 bases and J lost 7 bases. CDR3 sequence reads: CASSLGQVLGYTF. The CDR3 DNA reads as TGTGCCAGCAGCCTCGGACAGGTCCTTGGCTACACCTTC.

For the CDR3, the DNA is TGTGCCAGCAGCCCCGGACTAGCGGGGGGGGTTGAGCAGTTCTTC. This translates into CASSPGLAGGVEQFF. V is TRBV7-2 and J is TRBJ2-1, with TRBD2 matching 15 bases. Germline V gives CDR1 SGHTA, CDR2 FQGNSA. V was clipped by 5 bases and J by 9 bases; unmatched bases: 5. The CDR3 covers 15 residues.

The V call is TRBV10-3, the J call TRBJ2-3, with a tentative D call TRBD2 (5 bases). V lost 0 bases to trimming and J lost 3 bases, with 13 bases between them. The CDR3 runs 16 residues. Germline CDR1 ENHRY, CDR2 SYGVKD. The CDR3 spells CAISESEREITDTQYF. The CDR3 DNA follows: TGTGCCATCAGTGAGTCTGAACGGGAAATAACAGATACGCAGTATTTT.

For the CDR3, the DNA is TGTGCCAGCGGTACACAGGGGATTTTCTACAATGAGCAGTTCTTC. Residues: CASGTQGIFYNEQFF. This chain joins TRBV28 and TRBJ2-1; 7 nucleotides agree with TRBD1. V gave up 8 bases and J gave up 3 bases; unmatched junction bases: 10. Germline V gene lookup returns CDR1 MDHEN and CDR2 SYDVKM. There are 15 residues in the CDR3.

The V and J genes are TRBV6-5 and TRBJ2-2; no definite D call. The CDR3 covers 11 residues. V was cut by 2 bases and J by 7 bases, with 2 bases left in between. CDR1 is MNHEY, CDR2 SVGAGI, per germline. In nucleotides, the CDR3 is TGTGCCAGCAGTTACCTCGGGGAGCTGTTTTTT. Residues: CASSYLGELFF.